This paragraph covers one T cell receptor (beta chain) sequence. The antigen is not known. The data derive from a study of cytotoxic CD8 clonotypes in ibrutinib-treated CLL. Whole-study context: Of the patients, about a dozen were relapsed/refractory, over 14 treatment-naive and about 17 IGHV unmutated.

Targeted sequencing depth ranged from 1 in 200,000 to 1 in 1 million T cells. The assay was immunoSEQ multiplex PCR, and TCRdb's table has in-frame clones only and misses some. The table shows fewer than 200,000 clones, with about four fifths occurring only once. Findings and limits, study-wide: Public clonotypes occurred uncommonly; on treatment, they contracted or remained stable. Starting clonality was above that of age-matched healthy donors and tracked circulating CD8+ T-cell counts.

This CDR3 has 16 amino acids. Germline assignment: CDR1 MDHEN and CDR2 SYDVKM. Trimming removed 6 bases from V and 2 bases from J; junction bases left unmatched: 11. Sequenced material: PBMCs, taken after 24 months of ibrutinib treatment. This chain uses TRBV28 with TRBJ2-7; 9 bases fit TRBD2. The receptor was isolated from a human donor with chronic lymphocytic leukemia. The CDR3: CASSSLSSGDTYEQYF. The CDR3 bases are TGTGCCAGCAGCTCTCTTTCTAGCGGGGATACCTACGAGCAGTACTTC.